At least ten counts were recorded for the clone carrying this T cell receptor beta chain. Amplification targeted TCR beta CDR3 regions from RNA transcripts. First-round RT-PCR with HTBI primers amplified the TCR CDR3 region. One entry per CDR3 protein results from TCRdb running MiXCR on the multiplex PCR reads. The sample includes 540,000 or so distinct CDR3 sequences, roughly 46% seen only once; the top ten take around 19%. The sample originates from a study of T cells in Graves' hyperthyroidism and ophthalmopathy. Germline V lookup: CDR1 SGHTA, CDR2 FQGNSA. The trim removed 1 base at V and 5 bases at J, leaving 7 bases unmatched. This CDR3 is 16 amino acids long.

The rearrangement links TRBV7-2 to TRBJ2-7; TRBD2 agrees at 11 bases. The TCR comes from an adult woman with Graves' disease, either hyperthyroidism or ophthalmopathy (not recorded which). Material: peripheral blood or thyroid tissue (not recorded which). CDR3 nucleotide sequence: TGTGCCAGCAGCTTAGGGCTAGCGGGAGGAAGGAACGAGCAGTACTTC. It is translated as CASSLGLAGGRNEQYF.